Below, 5 T cell receptor beta chains from the same sample are listed, as sequenced in a study of T cells in Graves' hyperthyroidism and ophthalmopathy (dated by TCRdb to between 2018 and 2021). Library generation was performed with multiplex PCR. Sequencer: Illumina HiSeq 2000. Amplification of TCR beta CDR3 regions was carried out from RNA transcripts. For the first round of RT-PCR on the TCR CDR3, the HTBI primer set was used together with the Qiagen OneStep RT-PCR kit. TCRdb redid the processing of the public reads, applying fastp at Q25 and MiXCR, and retained in-frame beta chains. Identical CDR3 proteins give one entry, which carries the most common genes and DNA. This sample lists around 690,000 distinct CDR3 sequences; roughly 17% were detected once. Jointly, the top ten make up 15% to 17% of the sample. Specimen: blood. The receptor set was obtained from a man aged 50 to 59 with Graves' hyperthyroidism.

This clonotype was seen only a few times. V is TRBV5-4 and J is TRBJ2-5; D is unclear. Germline CDR1 is SGHNT and CDR2 is YYREEE (reference sequence). The CDR3 is 14 residues long. V was pared by 5 bases and J by 1 base, with 12 bases between. Here the CDR3 reads CASRSAGLQETQYF. CDR3 nucleotides: TGTGCCAGCAGATCGGCAGGCCTCCAAGAGACCCAGTACTTC. The full variable domain, completed using reference TRBV5-4 and TRBJ2-5, is ETGVTQSPTHLIKTRGQQVTLRCSSQSGHNTVSWYQQALGQGPQFIFQYYREEENGRGNFPPRFSGLQFPNYSSELNVNALELDDSALYLCASRSAGLQETQYFGPGTRLLVL.

Many counts were recorded for this clonotype. The chain is built from TRBV29-1 and TRBJ2-5; a weak D match, TRBD1 (6 bases). The CDR3 is 12 residues long. With 6 bases removed from V and 4 bases from J, the gap between germline ends came to 12 bases. Germline CDR1 and CDR2: SQVTM and ANQGSEA. The CDR3 reads CSVVVGGETQYF. CDR3 DNA sequence: TGCAGCGTAGTGGTAGGGGGAGAGACCCAGTACTTC.

As for this clonotype: Given a much more abundant clone one base away, this may be a read error. CDR3 bases: TGTGCCAGCCGGGACAATGCGCAAGGGAATATCTACGAGCAGTTCTTC. It codes for CASRDNAQGNIYEQFF. This chain connects TRBV28 to TRBJ2-1; a possible D gene is TRBD1 (6 bases). The CDR3 length is 16 residues. Per the germline V gene, CDR1 is MDHEN and CDR2 is SYDVKM. Trimming removed 8 bases at V and 10 bases at J, with 27 bases between.

This clonotype was counted at least ten times. The genes are TRBV19 and TRBJ2-7; 7 bases agree with TRBD2. The V segment lost 6 bases and the J segment 3 bases; nucleotides outside the gene matches: 11. This CDR3 contains 15 residues. Germline-derived CDR1 and CDR2 are LNHDA and SQIVND (reference sequence). The CDR3 region is CASSPAGGSNYEQYF. The CDR3 bases are TGTGCCAGTAGCCCGGCGGGCGGGAGTAACTACGAGCAGTACTTC.

This chain links TRBV7-2 with TRBJ1-3, with a weak D call TRBD1 (6 bases). There are 15 residues in the CDR3. V was pared by 3 bases and J by 4 bases, with 13 bases between. CDR1 is SGHTA, CDR2 FQGNSA, per germline. The chain's CDR3 is CASSFGGLAGNTIYF. In nucleotides, the CDR3 is TGTGCCAGCAGCTTCGGGGGGCTGGCGGGAAACACCATATATTTT.